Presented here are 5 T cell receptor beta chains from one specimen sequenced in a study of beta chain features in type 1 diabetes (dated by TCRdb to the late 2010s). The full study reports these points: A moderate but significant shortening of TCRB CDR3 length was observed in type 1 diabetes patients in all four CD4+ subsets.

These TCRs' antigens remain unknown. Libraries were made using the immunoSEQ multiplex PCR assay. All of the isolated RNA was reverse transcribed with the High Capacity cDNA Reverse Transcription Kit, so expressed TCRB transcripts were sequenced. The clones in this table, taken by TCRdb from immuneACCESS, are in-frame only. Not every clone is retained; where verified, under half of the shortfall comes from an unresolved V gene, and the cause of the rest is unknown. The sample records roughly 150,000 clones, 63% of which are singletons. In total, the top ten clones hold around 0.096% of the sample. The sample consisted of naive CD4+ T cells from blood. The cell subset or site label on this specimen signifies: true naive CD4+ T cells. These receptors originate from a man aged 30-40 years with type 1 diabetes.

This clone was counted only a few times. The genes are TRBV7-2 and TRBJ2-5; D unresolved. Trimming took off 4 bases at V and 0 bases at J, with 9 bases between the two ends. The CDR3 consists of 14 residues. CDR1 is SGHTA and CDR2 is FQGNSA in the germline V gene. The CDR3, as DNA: TGTGCCAGCAGCTGGAGACGACACCAAGAGACCCAGTACTTC. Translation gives CASSWRRHQETQYF.

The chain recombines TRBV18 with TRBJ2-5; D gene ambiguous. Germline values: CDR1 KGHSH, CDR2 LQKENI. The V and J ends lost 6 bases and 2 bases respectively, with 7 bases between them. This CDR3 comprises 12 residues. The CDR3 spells CASSWAQETQYF. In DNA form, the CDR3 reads TGTGCCAGCTCTTGGGCACAAGAGACCCAGTACTTC.

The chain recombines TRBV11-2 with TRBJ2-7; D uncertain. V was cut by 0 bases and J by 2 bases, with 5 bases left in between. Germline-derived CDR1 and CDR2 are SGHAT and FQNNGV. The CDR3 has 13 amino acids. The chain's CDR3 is CASSLDSAYEQYF. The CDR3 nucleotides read TGTGCCAGCAGCTTAGACTCCGCCTACGAGCAGTACTTC.

CDR3 bases: TGTGCCAGCAGCTTGGCCGGTAGCGGGGGCAGCTACGAGCAGTACTTC. Residues: CASSLAGSGGSYEQYF. V and J are TRBV5-4 and TRBJ2-7; 9 nucleotides agree with TRBD2. The J segment lost 3 bases and the V segment lost 0 bases, leaving 7 bases of the junction unmatched. Germline-derived CDR1 and CDR2 are SGHNT and YYREEE (reference sequence). CDR3 size: 16 residues.

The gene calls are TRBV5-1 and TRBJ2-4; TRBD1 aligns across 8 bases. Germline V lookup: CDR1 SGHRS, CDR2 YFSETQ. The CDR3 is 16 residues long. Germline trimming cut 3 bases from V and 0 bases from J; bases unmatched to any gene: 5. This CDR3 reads CASSSGQGLAKNIQYF. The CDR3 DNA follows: TGCGCCAGCAGCTCCGGACAGGGTCTAGCCAAAAACATTCAGTACTTC.